The 19 T cell receptor beta chains reported below all come from one sample, sequenced in a study of cytomegalovirus exposure and HLA in healthy donors. The study ran its PCR with 60 Vbeta and 13 Jbeta primers. Data came from immunoSEQ multiplex PCR; TCRdb stores just in-frame clones and leaves some out. The sample yields about 54,000 clones, of which the top ten take up approximately 6.5%. Input material: PBMCs. These receptors all come from a woman between 35 and 50 years old in good health and CMV-seronegative.

The V call is TRBV11-2, the J call TRBJ2-7; TRBD1 matches at 9 bases. The V gene end was trimmed by 5 bases and the J gene end by 7 bases; junction bases not matched to a gene: 12. The germline V gene encodes CDR1 SGHAT and CDR2 FQNNGV. The CDR3 has 15 amino acids. The CDR3: CASSGLRQGEWEQYF. The CDR3 coding sequence is TGTGCCAGCAGCGGGTTGCGACAGGGGGAGTGGGAGCAGTACTTC.

The gene calls are TRBV7-2 and TRBJ1-3; TRBD1 agrees at 8 bases. This CDR3 comprises 16 residues. The V gene's germline CDR1 is SGHTA and CDR2 FQGNSA. J lost 3 bases, V lost 2 bases, and 6 bases had no gene match. Here the CDR3 DNA reads TGTGCCAGCAGCTTATTTCAGGGGGCGCGTGGAAACACCATATATTTT. The encoded protein is CASSLFQGARGNTIYF.

The gene calls are TRBV7-2 and TRBJ1-2, with D unclear. Germline V gene data show CDR1 as SGHTA and CDR2 as FQGNSA. CDR3 size: 13 residues. Trimming left V 1 base short and J 8 bases short, with 11 bases between. The CDR3 protein is CASSLGVPGGYTF. In nucleotides, the CDR3 is TGTGCCAGCAGCTTAGGGGTCCCGGGAGGCTACACCTTC. Looking up the rest from reference TRBV7-2 and TRBJ1-2 gives the full variable domain: GAGVSQSPSNKVTEKGKDVELRCDPISGHTALYWYRQSLGQGLEFLIYFQGNSAPDKSGLPSDRFSAERTGGSVSTLTIQRTQQEDSAVYLCASSLGVPGGYTFGSGTRLTVV.

This sequence joins TRBV10-3 and TRBJ2-5, with D perhaps matching TRBD2 (5 bases). V was clipped by 6 bases and J by 5 bases, with 16 bases between them. The CDR3 totals 14 residues. Germline V gene sequence: CDR1 ENHRY, CDR2 SYGVKD. The CDR3 loop is CAISLVPGGETQYF. The CDR3 nucleotides read TGTGCCATCAGCTTAGTCCCGGGCGGGGAGACCCAGTACTTC.

The chain employs TRBV4-2 and TRBJ2-7; 8 bases line up with TRBD2. The junction had 14 bases not matched to a gene; V was cut back by 4 bases and J by 3 bases. Germline CDR1 LGHNA, CDR2 YNFKEQ. The CDR3 loop spans 17 amino acids. CDR3 coding DNA: TGTGCCAGCAGCCTAAACCCGACAGCGGGGGCGAACTACGAGCAGTACTTC. Translation gives CASSLNPTAGANYEQYF.

Turning to this clone: Other DNA sequences within the sample encode an identical CDR3. The chain uses TRBV7-9 and TRBJ2-5; the match to TRBD2 covers 10 bases. The J segment lost 0 bases and the V segment lost 5 bases, leaving 6 bases of the junction unmatched. Germline assignment: CDR1 SEHNR and CDR2 FQNEAQ (reference sequence). The CDR3 totals 16 residues. Written as DNA, the CDR3 is TGTGCCAGCAGCCCTAGCGGGGGCCAGTACCAAGAGACCCAGTACTTC. This translates into CASSPSGGQYQETQYF.

The chain recombines TRBV5-1 with TRBJ1-1, with 8 positions matching TRBD1. Trimming cost V 3 bases and J 6 bases; bases outside gene matches: 7. CDR3 size: 14 residues. The germline CDR1 and CDR2 sequences are SGHRS and YFSETQ. The CDR3: CASSSQGDSAEAFF. The CDR3 DNA is TGCGCCAGCAGCTCACAGGGGGACTCGGCTGAAGCTTTCTTT.

V usage is TRBV5-5 and J usage is TRBJ2-7; the D gene is possibly TRBD1 (5 bases). Germline CDR1 is SGHKS and CDR2 is YYEKEE (reference sequence). The V and J ends lost 0 bases and 3 bases respectively, with 10 bases between them. This CDR3 comprises 14 residues. Here the CDR3 DNA reads TGTGCCAGCAGCTTGGGGGTCCAGGGCTACGAGCAGTACTTC. This translates into CASSLGVQGYEQYF.

This chain links TRBV18 with TRBJ1-4; 7 bases agree with TRBD1. Germline CDR1 is KGHSH and CDR2 is LQKENI. J gave up 7 bases and V 4 bases, and 9 bases lay outside the gene matches. The CDR3 extends over 15 amino acids. The CDR3 region has the DNA TGTGCCAGCTCACTAAACCGGGACAGCTCTGAAAAACTGTTTTTT. This gives the protein CASSLNRDSSEKLFF.

The chain employs TRBV29-1 and TRBJ1-1; D remains ambiguous. The ends were cut back, 4 bases at V and 2 bases at J, with 8 bases in the middle. The germline V gene encodes CDR1 SQVTM and CDR2 ANQGSEA. The CDR3 is made up of 12 amino acids. CDR3 region: CSVAEANTEAFF. The CDR3 DNA reads as TGCAGCGTTGCTGAAGCCAACACTGAAGCTTTCTTT.

This chain connects TRBV28 to TRBJ1-1; a weak D match, TRBD1 (6 bases). Germline V CDR1 and CDR2: MDHEN, SYDVKM. This CDR3 region has 13 residues. Trimming pared 5 bases from V and 6 bases from J, leaving 13 bases between. As DNA, the CDR3 is TGTGCCAGCAGTCCCGGGGGGGCCCCTGAAGCTTTCTTT. Translating gives CASSPGGAPEAFF.

The chain uses TRBV28 and TRBJ2-7, with 7 positions matching TRBD1. With 7 bases clipped from V and 6 bases from J, the junction kept 18 bases outside the gene matches. Germline V gene sequence: CDR1 MDHEN, CDR2 SYDVKM. This CDR3 contains 16 residues. The CDR3 region has the DNA TGTGCCAGCACTAAAGGGGGCGTAATAGGATATTCCGAGCAGTACTTC. This codes for CASTKGGVIGYSEQYF.

V gene TRBV9 combines with J gene TRBJ1-2; 8 bases agree with TRBD1. The V segment lost 0 bases and the J segment 8 bases; nucleotides outside the gene matches: 6. The CDR3 has 14 amino acids. Germline-derived CDR1 and CDR2 are SGDLS and YYNGEE. CDR3 amino acids: CASSVGNRGSGYTF. CDR3 nucleotides: TGTGCCAGCAGCGTAGGTAACAGGGGGTCCGGCTACACCTTC.

CDR3 sequence (DNA): TGCGCCAGCAGCCTCAGGGAGAACACCGGGGAGCTGTTTTTT. Translating it yields CASSLRENTGELFF. The chain has TRBV5-1 and TRBJ2-2; possibly TRBD1 for D (5 bases). Between the trimmed V and J ends, which lost 4 bases and 1 base, there was a span of 8 bases. CDR3 size: 14 residues. Germline V lookup: CDR1 SGHRS, CDR2 YFSETQ.

The DNA of the CDR3 is TGTGCCAGCAGTGAAGGCGGGGACAGGGCCACAGATACGCAGTATTTT. Translated, it gives CASSEGGDRATDTQYF. The chain combines TRBV25-1 with TRBJ2-3; 9 nucleotides line up with TRBD1. Germline loops: CDR1 MGHDK, CDR2 SYGVNS. The ends lost 2 bases at V and 2 bases at J; junction bases unmatched: 5. The CDR3 is 16 amino acids.

The chain is built from TRBV7-2 and TRBJ2-7; TRBD2 is a possible D gene (5 bases). Germline CDR1 reads SGHTA; CDR2 reads FQGNSA. Deletions cut 5 bases from V and 2 bases from J, with 13 bases between. The CDR3 covers 14 residues. Here the CDR3 DNA reads TGTGCCAGCAGCCCGGACGGTAGCGCCTACGAGCAGTACTTC. Protein product: CASSPDGSAYEQYF.

This chain connects TRBV5-1 to TRBJ2-1; D is perhaps TRBD1 (6 bases). CDR3 length: 19 amino acids. The V end was cut by 7 bases, the J end by 3 bases, with 29 bases between. In germline, CDR1 is SGHRS, CDR2 YFSETQ. CDR3 in amino acids: CASHELGAYRSGGYNEQFF. The CDR3 nucleotides are TGCGCCAGCCACGAGCTGGGGGCTTATAGGAGCGGAGGCTACAATGAGCAGTTCTTC.

The chain couples TRBV19 to TRBJ1-1; D gene uncertain. The V gene lost 6 bases and the J gene lost 7 bases, with 15 bases spanning the gap. The CDR3 length is 13 residues. Germline values: CDR1 LNHDA, CDR2 SQIVND (reference sequence). The CDR3 loop is CASRSADGVEAFF. The CDR3 DNA reads as TGTGCCAGTAGATCGGCGGACGGGGTTGAAGCTTTCTTT. Full variable domain (remainder filled in from reference TRBV19 and TRBJ1-1): DGGITQSPKYLFRKEGQNVTLSCEQNLNHDAMYWYRQDPGQGLRLIYYSQIVNDFQKGDIAEGYSVSREKKESFPLTVTSAQKNPTAFYLCASRSADGVEAFFGQGTRLTVV.

The genes are TRBV28 and TRBJ2-7; 7 positions agree with TRBD2. J gave up 2 bases and V 7 bases, and 8 bases lay outside the gene matches. CDR1 MDHEN and CDR2 SYDVKM come from the germline V gene. The CDR3 covers 14 residues. CDR3 amino acids: CASMWGGNAYEQYF. The CDR3 DNA is TGTGCCAGCATGTGGGGGGGGAATGCCTACGAGCAGTACTTC.